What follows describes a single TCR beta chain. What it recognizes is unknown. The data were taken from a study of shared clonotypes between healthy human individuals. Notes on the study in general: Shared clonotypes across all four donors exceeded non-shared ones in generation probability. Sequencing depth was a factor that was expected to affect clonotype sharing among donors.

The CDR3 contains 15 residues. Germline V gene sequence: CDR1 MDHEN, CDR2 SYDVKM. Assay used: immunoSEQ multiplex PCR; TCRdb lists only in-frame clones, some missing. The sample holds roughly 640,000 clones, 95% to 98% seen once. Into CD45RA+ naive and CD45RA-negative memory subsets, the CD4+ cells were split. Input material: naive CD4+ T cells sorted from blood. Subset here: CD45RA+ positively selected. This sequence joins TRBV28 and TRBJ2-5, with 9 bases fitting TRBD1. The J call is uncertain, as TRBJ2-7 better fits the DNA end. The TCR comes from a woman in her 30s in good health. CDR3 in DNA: TGTGCCAGCAGTTTATCAGGGACAGGGATCAACGAGCAGTACTTC. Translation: CASSLSGTGINEQYF.